The 29 T cell receptor beta chains below come from one sample, sequenced in a study of tissue T cells after allogeneic stem cell transplantation. Data came from immunoSEQ multiplex PCR; TCRdb stores just in-frame clones and leaves some out. The table has 5,000 to 6,500 clones, around two thirds seen once. Material: duodenum tissue, obtained at autopsy. These receptors came from a woman aged 18-55 years with breast cancer.

The sample holds a few counts of this clone. The rearrangement joins TRBV7-2 to TRBJ2-1; D possibly corresponds to TRBD2 (6 bases). V gave up 0 bases and J gave up 0 bases, with 12 bases separating them. The germline gives CDR1 SGHTA, CDR2 FQGNSA. This CDR3 contains 17 residues. CDR3 DNA: TGTGCCAGCAGCTTAGCATTCAGCGGGTACTCCTACAATGAGCAGTTCTTC. Translation: CASSLAFSGYSYNEQFF. The whole variable domain, filled in from reference TRBV7-2 and TRBJ2-1, reads GAGVSQSPSNKVTEKGKDVELRCDPISGHTALYWYRQSLGQGLEFLIYFQGNSAPDKSGLPSDRFSAERTGGSVSTLTIQRTQQEDSAVYLCASSLAFSGYSYNEQFFGPGTRLTVL.

The CDR3 region has the DNA TGTGCCACCAGTGATCGGACAGATAACACTGAAGCTTTCTTT. Protein: CATSDRTDNTEAFF. J is TRBJ1-1 and V is TRBV24-1, with D maybe TRBD1 (6 bases). Germline CDR1 reads KGHDR; CDR2 reads SFDVKD. The CDR3 loop spans 14 amino acids. V was cut by 3 bases and J by 2 bases, with 9 bases left in between.

This clone was seen only once. The J gene is TRBJ2-3, the V gene TRBV7-2, with TRBD2 identical over 11 bases. CDR1 is SGHTA, CDR2 FQGNSA, per germline. CDR3 length: 16 amino acids. V was pared by 5 bases and J by 5 bases, with 9 bases of the junction left unmatched. The CDR3 is CASSPTSGSPGDTQYF. CDR3 sequence (DNA): TGTGCCAGCAGCCCTACTAGCGGGAGCCCGGGAGATACGCAGTATTTT.

This clone was seen only a few times. The chain joins TRBV28 to TRBJ2-5; possibly TRBD1 for D (6 bases). The germline V and J ends were trimmed by 4 bases and 3 bases, with 6 bases remaining between them. Germline V gene lookup returns CDR1 MDHEN and CDR2 SYDVKM. The CDR3 runs 12 residues. The CDR3 DNA follows: TGTGCCAGCAGTTCAGGGGAAGAGACCCAGTACTTC. This codes for CASSSGEETQYF. The full variable domain, in which reference TRBV28 and TRBJ2-5 provide the parts outside the CDR3, is DVKVTQSSRYLVKRTGEKVFLECVQDMDHENMFWYRQDPGLGLRLIYFSYDVKMKEKGDIPEGYSVSREKKERFSLILESASTNQTSMYLCASSSGEETQYFGPGTRLLVL.

The chain has TRBV24-1 and TRBJ2-7, with a weak D call TRBD1 (6 bases). CDR3 length: 13 amino acids. CDR1 is KGHDR, CDR2 SFDVKD, per germline. V lost 12 bases and J 5 bases, leaving 19 bases between the germline ends. CDR3 sequence: CAPQSTGTHEQYF. CDR3 bases: TGTGCCCCACAATCGACAGGAACCCACGAGCAGTACTTC.

This clone was observed a few times. This chain connects TRBV10-3 to TRBJ2-3, with 14 nucleotides matching TRBD2. Trimming at V came to 4 bases and at J to 2 bases, leaving 8 bases not matched to a gene. This CDR3 has 18 residues. Germline V gives CDR1 ENHRY, CDR2 SYGVKD. DNA of the CDR3: TGTGCCATCAGTGGGGGACTAGCGGGAGCCCCTTACACAGATACGCAGTATTTT. Its translation: CAISGGLAGAPYTDTQYF.

This clone was recorded a few times. The rearrangement joins TRBV19 to TRBJ1-6; D remains ambiguous. CDR1 is LNHDA, CDR2 SQIVND, per germline (reference sequence). There are 14 residues in the CDR3. The V gene lost 7 bases and the J gene lost 0 bases, with 7 bases spanning the gap. In DNA, the CDR3 is TGTGCCAGTATCGGCAGCTCCTATAATTCACCCCTCCACTTT. This encodes CASIGSSYNSPLHF.

The V call is TRBV7-2, the J call TRBJ1-2; TRBD1 matches 7 bases. CDR3 size: 13 residues. CDR1 and CDR2 (germline): SGHTA, FQGNSA. With V trimmed by 0 bases and J by 5 bases, 0 bases remained unmatched. In nucleotides, the CDR3 is TGTGCCAGCAGCTTAGCACAGGGGTATGGCTACACCTTC. Encoded protein: CASSLAQGYGYTF.

In DNA form, the CDR3 reads TGTGCCAGCACCAGGACAGGGCCAAACTACGAGCAGTACTTC. It is translated as CASTRTGPNYEQYF. This chain joins TRBV6-5 and TRBJ2-7; 8 bases are a match to TRBD1. CDR1 MNHEY and CDR2 SVGAGI come from the germline V gene. The CDR3 consists of 14 residues. V shed 7 bases, J shed 3 bases, and the junction held 8 bases outside the gene matches.

This clone has a single count. Its ends do not fully match the called genes, so a read error is possible. V gene TRBV7-9 combines with J gene TRBJ2-1; D gene uncertain. Germline CDR1 reads SEHNR; CDR2 reads FQNEAQ (reference sequence). The CDR3 totals 14 residues. Here the CDR3 DNA reads TGCGTGACAAGGTGGGATAATTACTTCAATGAGCAGTTCTTC. It yields the protein CVTRWDNYFNEQFF.

The count of this clone is one. The V and J genes are TRBV25-1 and TRBJ2-2; possibly TRBD2 for D (6 bases). Trimming removed 4 bases from V and 1 base from J, with 16 bases in between. Germline assignment: CDR1 MGHDK and CDR2 SYGVNS. This CDR3 spans 17 amino acids. The CDR3 is CASSAVGGAGNTGELFF. Here the CDR3 DNA reads TGTGCCAGCAGTGCGGTTGGCGGGGCGGGGAACACCGGGGAGCTGTTTTTT.

This clone was seen a few times. For the CDR3, the DNA is TGTGCCAGTAGTCTCACCCGGACAGGGGATAATTCACCCCTCCACTTT. It codes for CASSLTRTGDNSPLHF. The genes are TRBV19 and TRBJ1-6, with TRBD1 matching over 9 bases. Germline CDR1 reads LNHDA; CDR2 reads SQIVND (reference sequence). The CDR3 loop spans 16 amino acids. V shed 5 bases and J 5 bases; nucleotides not matched to a gene: 7.

The rearrangement uses TRBV2 and TRBJ2-7, with 8 bases identical to TRBD1. Germline assignment: CDR1 SNHLY and CDR2 FYNNEI. V lost 11 bases and J lost 1; bases outside the gene matches: 7. This CDR3 region has 13 residues. The CDR3 nucleotides are TGTGCCGCAAGACGGGACAGGTCCTACGAGCAGTACTTC. It translates to CAARRDRSYEQYF.

The V call is TRBV2, the J call TRBJ1-1; no definite D call. The V end was cut by 6 bases, the J end by 3 bases, with 8 bases between. CDR1 and CDR2 (germline): SNHLY, FYNNEI. This CDR3 has 12 residues. The CDR3 here is CASSPSYTEAFF. The CDR3 DNA reads as TGTGCCAGCAGCCCAAGTTACACTGAAGCTTTCTTT.

V and J are TRBV5-1 and TRBJ2-7; TRBD1 might be the D (6 bases). Looked up from germline, CDR1 is SGHRS and CDR2 is YFSETQ. Trimming left V 2 bases short and J 2 bases short, with 11 bases between. The CDR3 totals 14 residues. The CDR3 region has the DNA TGCGCCAGCAGCTTTTTCGGACAGACCTACGAGCAGTACTTC. Translating it yields CASSFFGQTYEQYF.

The gene calls are TRBV9 and TRBJ2-3; D possibly matches TRBD1 or TRBD2 (5 bases each). Trimming took 0 bases from V and 4 from J, leaving 6 bases between them. This CDR3 has 13 residues. Germline loops: CDR1 SGDLS, CDR2 YYNGEE. CDR3 sequence reads: CASSVAGPDTQYF. In DNA form, the CDR3 reads TGTGCCAGCAGCGTAGCGGGGCCAGATACGCAGTATTTT. Drawing the rest from reference TRBV9 and TRBJ2-3, the complete variable domain is DSGVTQTPKHLITATGQRVTLRCSPRSGDLSVYWYQQSLDQGLQFLIQYYNGEERAKGNILERFSAQQFPDLHSELNLSSLELGDSALYFCASSVAGPDTQYFGPGTRLTVL.

Comments on this clone: In the same sample, other DNA sequences code for this CDR3. This rearrangement joins TRBV10-3 to TRBJ1-5; 9 nucleotides align to TRBD1. Germline values: CDR1 ENHRY, CDR2 SYGVKD. The CDR3 is made up of 15 amino acids. Germline trimming cut 6 bases from V and 4 bases from J; bases unmatched to any gene: 7. The CDR3 spells CAISGGQGLNQPQHF. CDR3 bases: TGTGCCATCAGCGGGGGACAGGGACTAAATCAGCCCCAGCATTTT.

The chain joins TRBV25-1 to TRBJ2-5; D is perhaps TRBD1 (6 bases). CDR3 length: 16 residues. Trimming removed 2 bases from V and 3 bases from J, with 16 bases in between. Germline V gene sequence: CDR1 MGHDK, CDR2 SYGVNS. The CDR3 loop is CASSEIGGAAEETQYF. The CDR3 bases are TGTGCCAGCAGTGAAATAGGGGGAGCGGCGGAAGAGACCCAGTACTTC.

V gene TRBV11-2 combines with J gene TRBJ2-1; D is unresolved. Trimming took off 2 bases at V and 7 bases at J, with 15 bases between the two ends. Germline V gene data show CDR1 as SGHAT and CDR2 as FQNNGV. The CDR3 extends over 15 amino acids. This chain's CDR3 is CASSLSGPAPNEQFF. The CDR3 region has the DNA TGTGCCAGCAGCTTATCTGGTCCGGCGCCAAATGAGCAGTTCTTC.

There are a few counts of this clone. The junction shows a germline mismatch at one end, possibly a read error. The chain is built from TRBV9 and TRBJ1-1, with D unclear. The CDR3 runs 10 residues. Germline V gives CDR1 SGDLS, CDR2 YYNGEE. CDR3 nucleotides: TGTGCCAGCAGCCCCCGCATCGACTGCTTT. This encodes CASSPRIDCF.

The chain is built from TRBV12-3 or TRBV12-4 and TRBJ2-1; D ambiguous. V gave up 3 bases and J gave up 4 bases, with 7 bases separating them. This CDR3 region has 13 residues. The CDR3 DNA follows: TGTGCCAGCAGTTTTCAGGTTTACAATGAGCAGTTCTTC. It translates to CASSFQVYNEQFF.

This clone was seen a few times. The V gene is TRBV3-1 (or the pseudogene TRBV3-2), the J gene TRBJ1-6; D may be TRBD1 (5 bases). Germline V gene sequence: CDR1 LGHDT, CDR2 YNNKEL (reference sequence). Deletions cut 4 bases from V and 8 bases from J, with 9 bases between. This CDR3 comprises 13 residues. CDR3 loop: CASSREGHSPLHF. CDR3 nucleotide sequence: TGTGCCAGCAGCCGAGAGGGGCATTCACCCCTCCACTTT.

This clone came up a few times. The chain links TRBV6-5 to TRBJ1-2; D possibly corresponds to TRBD1 (6 bases). The CDR3 has 15 amino acids. The V gene's germline CDR1 is MNHEY and CDR2 SVGAGI. Deletions cut 6 bases from V and 4 bases from J, with 18 bases between. The CDR3 DNA reads TGTGCCAGCAGCTATACAGGGCCCACCACCTATGGCTACACCTTC. This codes for CASSYTGPTTYGYTF.

V is TRBV11-1 and J is TRBJ2-5; D unresolved. V lost 5 bases to trimming and J lost 5 bases, with 9 bases between them. The CDR3 length is 12 residues. From germline, CDR1 is SGHAT and CDR2 FQDESV (reference sequence). This CDR3 reads CASSQNRETQYF. The CDR3 DNA reads as TGTGCCAGCAGCCAGAACCGGGAGACCCAGTACTTC.

This chain connects TRBV6-1 to TRBJ1-2; D gene unclear. The ends were cut back, 2 bases at V and 5 bases at J, with 6 bases in the middle. This CDR3 has 12 amino acids. CDR1 is MNHNS, CDR2 SASEGT, per germline. The CDR3 here is CASSEYGYGYTF. For the CDR3, the DNA is TGTGCCAGCAGTGAATATGGGTATGGCTACACCTTC.

The chain is built from TRBV7-6 and TRBJ2-7; 7 bases map to TRBD2. Germline V gene data show CDR1 as SGHVS and CDR2 as FNYEAQ. Trimming cost V 5 bases and J 2 bases; bases outside gene matches: 9. This CDR3 region has 15 residues. As DNA, the CDR3 is TGTGCCAGCAGCCCTTACGCTAGCGGACCCTACGAGCAGTACTTC. Translating gives CASSPYASGPYEQYF.

The V call is TRBV30, the J call TRBJ1-1; 8 positions agree with TRBD1. This CDR3 spans 15 amino acids. J gave up 1 base and V 5 bases, and 9 bases lay outside the gene matches. Germline assignment: CDR1 GTSNPN and CDR2 SVGIG (reference sequence). In DNA, the CDR3 is TGTGCCTGGCTACAGGGGGGTTCGGGGAACACTGAAGCTTTCTTT. Encoded protein: CAWLQGGSGNTEAFF.

The chain recombines TRBV5-4 with TRBJ2-1; the match to TRBD1 covers 8 bases. This CDR3 region has 14 residues. The ends lost 5 bases at V and 10 bases at J; junction bases unmatched: 11. Germline-derived CDR1 and CDR2 are SGHNT and YYREEE (reference sequence). The CDR3 sequence: CASSWPGQETEQFF. In DNA, the CDR3 is TGTGCCAGCAGTTGGCCGGGACAGGAAACCGAGCAGTTCTTC. Drawing the rest from reference TRBV5-4 and TRBJ2-1, the complete variable domain is ETGVTQSPTHLIKTRGQQVTLRCSSQSGHNTVSWYQQALGQGPQFIFQYYREEENGRGNFPPRFSGLQFPNYSSELNVNALELDDSALYLCASSWPGQETEQFFGPGTRLTVL.

J is TRBJ2-5 and V is TRBV2; 9 nucleotides agree with TRBD1. CDR3 size: 17 residues. Unmatched junction bases numbered 14, after V lost 6 bases and J lost 3 bases. Germline lookup yields CDR1 SNHLY and CDR2 FYNNEI. The CDR3 loop reads CASRSGTGMALEETQYF. The DNA of the CDR3 is TGTGCCAGCAGATCCGGGACAGGGATGGCGTTAGAAGAGACCCAGTACTTC.